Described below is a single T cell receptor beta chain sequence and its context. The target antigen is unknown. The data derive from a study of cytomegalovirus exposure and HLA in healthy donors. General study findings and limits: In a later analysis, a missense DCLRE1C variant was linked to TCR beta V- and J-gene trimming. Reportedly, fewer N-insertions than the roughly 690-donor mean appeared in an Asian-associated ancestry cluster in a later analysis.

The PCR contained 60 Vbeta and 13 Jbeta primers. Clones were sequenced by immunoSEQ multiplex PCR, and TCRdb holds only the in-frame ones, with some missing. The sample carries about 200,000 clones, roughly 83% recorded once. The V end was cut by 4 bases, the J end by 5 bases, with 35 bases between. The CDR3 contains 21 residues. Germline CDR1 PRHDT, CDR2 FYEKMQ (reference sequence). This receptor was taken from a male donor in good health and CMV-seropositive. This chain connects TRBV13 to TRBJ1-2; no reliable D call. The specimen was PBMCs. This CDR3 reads CASSWNSPARGKRAGRYGYTF. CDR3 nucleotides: TGTGCCAGCAGCTGGAACTCTCCAGCCAGAGGGAAGCGGGCTGGGCGGTATGGCTACACCTTC.